This TCR beta chain was observed in a study of shared clonotypes between healthy human individuals. Clones were read by immunoSEQ multiplex PCR, and TCRdb kept only the in-frame ones, dropping some. The repertoire consists of about 2.4 million clones, with roughly 93% occurring once and the leading ten covering more than 0.35%. V was shortened by 2 bases and J by 0 bases, with 8 bases between the two germline ends. This CDR3 has 14 amino acids. Germline V gene data show CDR1 as GTSNPN and CDR2 as SVGIG (reference sequence). A few counts support this clone. Investigators divided CD4+ cells into CD45RA+ naive and CD45RA-negative memory subsets.

This clonotype originated in a young man in good health. Some clones in this sample may be carry-over from other donors' samples. Sequenced material: naive CD4+ T cells from PBMCs. Specified subset: CD45RA+ positively selected. V gene TRBV30 combines with J gene TRBJ1-5; D is unclear. In DNA form, the CDR3 reads TGTGCCTGGAGTTGGTCAGCTAGCAATCAGCCCCAGCATTTT. Protein product: CAWSWSASNQPQHF.